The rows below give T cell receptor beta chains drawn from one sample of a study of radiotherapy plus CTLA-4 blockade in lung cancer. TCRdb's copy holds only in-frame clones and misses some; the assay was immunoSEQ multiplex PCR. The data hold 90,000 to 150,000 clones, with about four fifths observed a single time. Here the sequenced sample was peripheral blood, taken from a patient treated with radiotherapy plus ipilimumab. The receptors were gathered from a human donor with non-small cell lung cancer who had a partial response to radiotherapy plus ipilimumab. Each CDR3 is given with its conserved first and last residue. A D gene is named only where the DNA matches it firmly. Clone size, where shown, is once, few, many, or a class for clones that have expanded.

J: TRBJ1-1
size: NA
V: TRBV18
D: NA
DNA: TGTGCCAGCTCACCGACAGTGAACACTGAAGCTTTCTTT
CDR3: CASSPTVNTEAFF

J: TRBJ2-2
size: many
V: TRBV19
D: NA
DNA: TGTGCCAGTAGAAACTTCGGGACTTTGAACACCGGGGAGCTGTTTTTT
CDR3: CASRNFGTLNTGELFF

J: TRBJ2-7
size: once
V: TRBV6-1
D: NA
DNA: TGTGCCAGCGGCAGGGGTGCTGTCTCCTACGAGCAGTACTTC
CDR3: CASGRGAVSYEQYF

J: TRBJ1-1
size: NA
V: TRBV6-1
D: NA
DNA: TGTGCCAGCAGCCCGGGTGCCTACACTGAAGCTTTCTTT
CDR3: CASSPGAYTEAFF

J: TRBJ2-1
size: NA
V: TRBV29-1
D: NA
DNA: TGCAGCGTTGAAAACGGGGGCAATGAGCAGTTCTTC
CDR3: CSVENGGNEQFF

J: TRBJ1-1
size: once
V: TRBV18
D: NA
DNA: TGTGCCAGCTCACCACGTCCGACGGCGGCGGGTGAAGCTTTCTTT
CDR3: CASSPRPTAAGEAFF

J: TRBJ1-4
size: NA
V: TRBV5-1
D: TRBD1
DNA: TGCGCCAGCAGCTCCAGACAGGGGACTAATGAAAAACTGTTTTTT
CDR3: CASSSRQGTNEKLFF

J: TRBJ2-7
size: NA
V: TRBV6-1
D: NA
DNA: TGTGCCAGCAGTGACAGGGTGACCCACGAGCAGTACTTC
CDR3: CASSDRVTHEQYF

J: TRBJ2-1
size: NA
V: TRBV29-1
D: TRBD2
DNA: TGCAGCGCCCAGATGGCGGGAGGGCCCAATGAGCAGTTCTTC
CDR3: CSAQMAGGPNEQFF

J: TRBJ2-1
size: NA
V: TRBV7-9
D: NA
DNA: TGTGCCAGCAGCCGCGGACTAACTAACAATGAGCAGTTCTTC
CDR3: CASSRGLTNNEQFF

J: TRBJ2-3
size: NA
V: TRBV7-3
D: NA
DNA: TGTGCCAGCAGCTTTCGGGCTAGCGTACCCGGGGATACGCAGTATTTT
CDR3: CASSFRASVPGDTQYF

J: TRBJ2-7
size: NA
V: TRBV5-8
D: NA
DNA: TGTGCCAGCAGCTCCCACAGGGCCTCGTCTTCGGGGGAGCAGTACTTC
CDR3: CASSSHRASSSGEQYF

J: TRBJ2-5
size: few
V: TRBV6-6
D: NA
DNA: TGTGCCAGCAGTTACACAGGGCAAGAGACCCAGTACTTC
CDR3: CASSYTGQETQYF

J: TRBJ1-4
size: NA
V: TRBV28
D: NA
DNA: TGTGCCAGCAGTCAATTAGACACTTCCGAAGAAAAACTGTTTTTT
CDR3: CASSQLDTSEEKLFF

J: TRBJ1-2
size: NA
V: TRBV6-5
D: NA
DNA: TGTGCCAGCATCAAAAAACAGGGAGCTAACTATGGCTACACCTTC
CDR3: CASIKKQGANYGYTF

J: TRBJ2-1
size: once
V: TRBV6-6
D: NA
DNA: TGTGCCAGCATAGTGGGGGGCTCCTACAATGAGCAGTTCTTC
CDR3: CASIVGGSYNEQFF

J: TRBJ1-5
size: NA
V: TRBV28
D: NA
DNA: TGTGCCAGCAGTTCCCTAGACAGAACCGGCATAAATCAGCCCCAGCATTTT
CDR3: CASSSLDRTGINQPQHF

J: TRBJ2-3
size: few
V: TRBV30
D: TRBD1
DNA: TGTGCCCTGGGACAGGGAAGCACAGATACGCAGTATTTT
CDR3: CALGQGSTDTQYF